The clone carrying this T cell receptor (beta chain) was counted a single time. No antigen is known for it. Participants comprised healthy donors of bone marrow. Whereas donors were nominally healthy upon sampling, unrecorded immune exposures were probable. A multiplex PCR was run with 60 Vbeta primers and 13 Jbeta primers. Assay: immunoSEQ multiplex PCR; the TCRdb copy retains only in-frame clones and omits some. The sample yields approximately 140,000 clones, 88% seen once. Germline V gives CDR1 SGHNT, CDR2 YYREEE (reference sequence). The V and J ends lost 2 bases and 9 bases, in that order; junction bases with no gene match: 5. The CDR3 consists of 14 residues. The data are from a study of cytomegalovirus exposure and HLA in healthy donors. Findings and caveats of the study: Highly shared sequence variants in one cluster were likely a sequencing artifact.

The chain has TRBV5-4 and TRBJ2-1; TRBD2 matches at 10 bases. The sample was PBMCs. The TCR was taken from a woman aged 40 to 50 in good health and CMV-seronegative. The CDR3 DNA reads as TGTGCCAGCAGCTTCACTAGCGGGGAGGGTGAGCAGTTCTTC. Protein sequence: CASSFTSGEGEQFF.